Listed below are T cell receptor beta chains from one sample, sequenced in a study of PD-L1 blockade in urothelial cancer. Clones were read by immunoSEQ multiplex PCR, and TCRdb kept only the in-frame ones, dropping some. The sample carries more than 90,000 clones, roughly 85% recorded once. The material sequenced was PBMCs, taken around atezolizumab (anti-PD-L1) treatment. The receptors were gathered from a man aged 70-80 years with urothelial cancer. Each CDR3 is given with its conserved first and last residue. The D gene is left open where the match is weak. Only part of the rows carry a size: once, few, many, or a class if the clone is expanded.

size	V	J	D	DNA	CDR3
.	TRBV6-5	TRBJ2-2	TRBD1	TGTGCCAGCAGTAGGACAGGGCGTACCGGGGAGCTGTTTTTT	CASSRTGRTGELFF
.	TRBV6-4	TRBJ2-1	.	TGTGCCAGCAGTTCGACTAGTATCAATGAGCAGTTCTTC	CASSSTSINEQFF
.	TRBV6-5	TRBJ2-5	TRBD2	TGTGCCAGCAGTTACTCATCCCTGGGGGGGGAGACCCAGTACTTC	CASSYSSLGGETQYF
.	TRBV7-9	TRBJ1-2	TRBD1	TGTGCCAGCAGCTTGCCGGGACAGCGTCTCTATGGCTACACCTTC	CASSLPGQRLYGYTF
once	TRBV9	TRBJ2-1	.	TGTGCCAGCAGCCCAGGACTGAGTAATGAGCAGTTCTTC	CASSPGLSNEQFF
few	TRBV10-1	TRBJ2-1	TRBD2	TGCGCCAGCAGTACGACTAGCGGGGGGGATAATGAGCAGTTCTTC	CASSTTSGGDNEQFF
.	TRBV27	TRBJ1-1	.	TGTGCCACCGGGACACCTATGAACACTGAAGCTTTCTTT	CATGTPMNTEAFF
once	TRBV12-5	TRBJ2-3	TRBD2	TGTGCTAGTGTGTGGGCTAGCGGGCCCCGGCCAGATACGCAGTATTTT	CASVWASGPRPDTQYF
.	TRBV6-1	TRBJ2-7	.	TGTGCCAGTGAACAGACCTACGAGCAGTACTTC	CASEQTYEQYF
few	TRBV6-4	TRBJ1-2	.	TGTGCCAGCAAAGCAGGGGTTTATGGCTACACCTTC	CASKAGVYGYTF
.	TRBV5-1	TRBJ1-2	.	TGCGCCAGCAGCTTGGTGACAACCAACTATGGCTACACCTTC	CASSLVTTNYGYTF
.	TRBV19	TRBJ1-6	TRBD1	TGTGCCAGTAGTAGCTTGGGACAGGGGAGGATTCAGGATAATTCACCCCTCCACTTT	CASSSLGQGRIQDNSPLHF
few	TRBV6-8	TRBJ2-6	.	TGTGCCAGCAGTTGCCTAAACTCTGGGGCCAACGTCCTGACTTTC	CASSCLNSGANVLTF
.	TRBV7-2	TRBJ1-1	TRBD1	TGTGCCAGCAGCCCTAGAGGGGGCATGAACACTGAAGCTTTCTTT	CASSPRGGMNTEAFF
once	TRBV6-5	TRBJ1-4	.	TGTGCCAGCAGTAACTCGCGGGCGCGGGAAAAACTGTTTTTT	CASSNSRAREKLFF
.	TRBV7-3	TRBJ2-1	TRBD2	TGTGCCAGCAGCTTCGGACTAGCGGGGACAAATGAGCAGTTCTTC	CASSFGLAGTNEQFF
.	TRBV9	TRBJ2-1	TRBD1	TGTGCCAGCAGCCCCTGGGGGGACAGGGGCCACAATGAGCAGTTCTTC	CASSPWGDRGHNEQFF
few	TRBV7-9	TRBJ1-1	.	TGTGCCAGCAGCTTATCGGGGAACACTGAAGCTTTCTTT	CASSLSGNTEAFF
.	TRBV12-5	TRBJ2-1	TRBD1	TGTGCTAGTGGTTTGGGAACAGGGGGCTCTGAGCAGTTCTTC	CASGLGTGGSEQFF
.	TRBV4-3	TRBJ1-3	.	TGCGCCAGCAGCCTTACAGGCCTACAGGAGACCTCTGGAAACACCATATATTTT	CASSLTGLQETSGNTIYF
.	TRBV7-8	TRBJ1-1	.	TGTGCCAGCAGCTTAGCGCTTGGGCGGAACACTGAAGCTTTCTTT	CASSLALGRNTEAFF
.	TRBV5-6	TRBJ2-5	.	TGTGCCAGCAGCTGGGCCCCGGGGGAGACCCAGTACTTC	CASSWAPGETQYF
.	TRBV12-5	TRBJ2-7	.	TGTGCTAGTGGTGCGGCGGGGATCTACGAGCAGTACTTC	CASGAAGIYEQYF
.	TRBV2	TRBJ2-5	TRBD1	TGTGCCAGCAGTGGCCAGGGACAGGTTCAAGAGACCCAGTACTTC	CASSGQGQVQETQYF
.	TRBV18	TRBJ2-1	.	TGTGCCAGCTCCCTAGCGAGCGACAATGAGCAGTTCTTC	CASSLASDNEQFF
.	TRBV19	TRBJ1-5	.	TGTGCCGCGAGGGGGGGCCGTATTAATCAGCCCCAGCATTTT	CAARGGRINQPQHF
few	TRBV2	TRBJ1-3	.	TGTGCCAGCAGTCCAGGGATGGGAAACACCATATATTTT	CASSPGMGNTIYF
.	TRBV30	TRBJ2-7	TRBD2	TGTGCCTGGGGGGGGAGACTAGCGGGAGGGCTGACTTACGAGCAGTACTTC	CAWGGRLAGGLTYEQYF
.	TRBV27	TRBJ1-5	.	TGTGCCAGCAGTTGGGGCAGGAATCAGCCCCAGCATTTT	CASSWGRNQPQHF
.	TRBV5-1	TRBJ1-1	.	TGCGCCAGCAGCTTGGCCTTATCTGGTCAGCGAGCTTTCTTT	CASSLALSGQRAFF
.	TRBV5-8	TRBJ2-7	TRBD1	TGTGCCAGCAGCTACGGACAGGTTAGCGAGCAGTACTTC	CASSYGQVSEQYF
.	TRBV5-6	TRBJ1-1	.	TGTGCCAGCAGCTTGAGATCGACAGGGAACACTGAAGCTTTCTTT	CASSLRSTGNTEAFF
few	TRBV2	TRBJ1-3	.	TGTGCCAGCAGTGAACAGGGAGGGTACGGAAACACCATATATTTT	CASSEQGGYGNTIYF
.	TRBV19	TRBJ2-7	.	TGTGCCAGTAGTCGGAACCCCGGGACTTCGGACGAGCAGTACTTC	CASSRNPGTSDEQYF
many	TRBV7-2	TRBJ2-7	TRBD2	TGTGCCAGCAGTTTTAGCGGGACCGTCACCTACGAGCAGTACTTC	CASSFSGTVTYEQYF
.	TRBV5-1	TRBJ2-7	.	TGCGCCAGCACCCCTGAGGGACTCTCCTACGAGCAGTACTTC	CASTPEGLSYEQYF
.	TRBV2	TRBJ2-5	TRBD2	TGTGCCAGCAGTCCGCCCTCTAGCGGGGGCCAAGAGACCCAGTACTTC	CASSPPSSGGQETQYF
.	TRBV5-1	TRBJ1-4	.	TGCGCCAGCAGCTTGGATCCGGGGAGCACTAATGAAAAACTGTTTTTT	CASSLDPGSTNEKLFF
.	TRBV15	TRBJ2-7	.	TGTGCCACCAGCCAAGGGGGGGAGACCTACGAGCAGTACTTC	CATSQGGETYEQYF
.	TRBV5-1	TRBJ2-3	TRBD2	TGCGCCAGCAGCTCACTAGCGGGAGAAACAGATACGCAGTATTTT	CASSSLAGETDTQYF
.	TRBV2	TRBJ1-5	.	TGTGCCAGCAGATCGACAGACCATAGCAATCAGCCCCAGCATTTT	CASRSTDHSNQPQHF
.	TRBV6-1	TRBJ2-1	TRBD1	TGTGCCAGCAGTGAAGCGTGGACAGGACCCCGTAGGGGTGAGCAGTTCTTC	CASSEAWTGPRRGEQFF
.	TRBV29-1	TRBJ1-1	TRBD1	TGCAGCGTCACCGGGACAGGGGCCGGTGAAGCTTTCTTT	CSVTGTGAGEAFF
.	TRBV11-2	TRBJ2-3	TRBD2	TGTGCCAGCAGCTTTGGACTAGCGGGGACCACAGATACGCAGTATTTT	CASSFGLAGTTDTQYF